This T cell receptor beta chain came from a study of beta chain features in type 1 diabetes. Notes on the study in general: Across all four CD4+ subsets, people with type 1 diabetes showed modestly shorter TCRB CDR3s. Researchers reported that naive, central memory and Treg TCRB repertoires appeared more similar in patients than in healthy donors.

Reverse transcription of all isolated RNA meant that expressed TCRB transcripts were sequenced. Using immunoSEQ multiplex PCR, the repertoire was profiled, and TCRdb retains in-frame clones only, with some absent. The profile shows some 290,000 clones, about 13% of them singletons. As for this clone: The antigen remains unidentified.

Sorted cells reached over 98% purity in every population. This clonotype was obtained from a man aged 25-45 years with type 1 diabetes. The sequenced sample was naive CD4+ T cells from blood.

This chain's CDR3 is CASSVISSYNEQFF. CDR3 nucleotides: TGTGCCAGCAGCGTGATTAGTTCATACAATGAGCAGTTCTTC. The gene calls are TRBV9 and TRBJ2-1; D uncertain. The CDR3 totals 14 residues. Germline V CDR1 and CDR2: SGDLS, YYNGEE. V dropped 2 bases and J dropped 4 bases, with 10 bases sitting between them.